This is a list of T cell receptor beta chains from one sample in a study of blood T cell repertoires in COVID-19. Libraries were prepared by immunoSEQ multiplex PCR; TCRdb keeps only in-frame clonotypes and omits some of them. Altogether 150,000 to 200,000 clones are present, approximately 85% being singletons, with the ten largest covering approximately 9%. Material for sequencing was PBMCs or T cells enriched from blood (not recorded which). These receptors originate from a young woman who had recovered from COVID-19. Each CDR3 is given without its conserved first and last residue. Not all rows give a size; the values are once, few, many and, for expanded clones, a class.

CDR3 length,J gene,clone size,V gene,CDR3 protein
17,TRBJ2-1,NA,TRBV6-4,ASSDSMSLAGNSYNEQF
14,TRBJ1-5,NA,TRBV6-2/TRBV6-3,ASSLKGARSNQPQH
10,TRBJ2-1,NA,TRBV6-5,ATRGLVNEQF
12,TRBJ2-3,once,TRBV6-5,ASRRSGPTDTQY
13,TRBJ1-6,NA,TRBV7-8,ASSLVSFVTSPLH
14,TRBJ1-2,NA,TRBV10-2,ASSEFVAGSNYGYT
12,TRBJ2-7,NA,TRBV29-1,SVQRAAGGDEQY
12,TRBJ1-3,NA,TRBV7-9,ASSSPVSGNTIY
12,TRBJ1-3,once,TRBV7-2,ASSLGQGANTIY
13,TRBJ1-5,NA,TRBV6-6,ASTEEGSGNQPQH
14,TRBJ2-7,NA,TRBV4-1,ASSQARPESSYEQY
13,TRBJ2-1,once,TRBV5-1,ASSLGAGGYNEQF
13,TRBJ1-5,NA,TRBV6-6,ASSYSREEGQPQH
13,TRBJ2-5,NA,TRBV5-1,ASSSSGGAGETQY
12,TRBJ1-2,NA,TRBV19,ATQDTPRNYGYT